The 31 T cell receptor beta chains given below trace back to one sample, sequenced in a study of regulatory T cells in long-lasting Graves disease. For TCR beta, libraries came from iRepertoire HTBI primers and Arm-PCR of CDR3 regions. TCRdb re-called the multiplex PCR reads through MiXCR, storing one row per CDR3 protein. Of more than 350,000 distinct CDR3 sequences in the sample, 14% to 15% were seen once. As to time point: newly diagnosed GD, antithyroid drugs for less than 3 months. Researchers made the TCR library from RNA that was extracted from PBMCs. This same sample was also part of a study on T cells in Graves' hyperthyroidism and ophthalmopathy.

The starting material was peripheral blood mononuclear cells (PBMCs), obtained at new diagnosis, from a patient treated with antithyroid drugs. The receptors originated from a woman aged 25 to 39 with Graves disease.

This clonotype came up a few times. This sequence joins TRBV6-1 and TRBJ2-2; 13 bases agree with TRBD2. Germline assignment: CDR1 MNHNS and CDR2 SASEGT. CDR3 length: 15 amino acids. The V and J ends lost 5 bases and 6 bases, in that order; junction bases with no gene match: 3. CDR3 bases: TGTGCCAGCAGTCCGGGACTAGCGGGATCCGGGGAGCTGTTTTTT. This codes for CASSPGLAGSGELFF.

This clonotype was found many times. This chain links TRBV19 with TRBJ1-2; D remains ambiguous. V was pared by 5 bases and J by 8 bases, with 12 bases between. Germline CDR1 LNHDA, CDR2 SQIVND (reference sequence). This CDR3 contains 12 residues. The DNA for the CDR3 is TGTGCCAGTAGTCCCCCGGGAAACGGCTACACCTTC. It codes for CASSPPGNGYTF.

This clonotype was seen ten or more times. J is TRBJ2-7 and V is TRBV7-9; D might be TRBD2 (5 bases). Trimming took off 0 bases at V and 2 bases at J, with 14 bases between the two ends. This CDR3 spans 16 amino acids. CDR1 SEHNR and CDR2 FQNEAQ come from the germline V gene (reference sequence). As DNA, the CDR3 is TGTGCCAGCAGCTTAGCCCCGCTAAGCGGACCCTACGAGCAGTACTTC. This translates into CASSLAPLSGPYEQYF.

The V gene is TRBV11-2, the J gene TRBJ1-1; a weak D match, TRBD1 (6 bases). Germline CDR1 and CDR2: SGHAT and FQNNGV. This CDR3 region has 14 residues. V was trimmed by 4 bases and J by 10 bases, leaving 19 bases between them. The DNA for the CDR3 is TGTGCCAGCAGCTATGCGGACTCGGAACAGGGAGCTTTCTTT. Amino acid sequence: CASSYADSEQGAFF. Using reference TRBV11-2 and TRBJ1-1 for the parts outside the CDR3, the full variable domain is EAGVAQSPRYKIIEKRQSVAFWCNPISGHATLYWYQQILGQGPKLLIQFQNNGVVDDSQLPKDRFSAERLKGVDSTLKIQPAKLEDSAVYLCASSYADSEQGAFFGQGTRLTVV.

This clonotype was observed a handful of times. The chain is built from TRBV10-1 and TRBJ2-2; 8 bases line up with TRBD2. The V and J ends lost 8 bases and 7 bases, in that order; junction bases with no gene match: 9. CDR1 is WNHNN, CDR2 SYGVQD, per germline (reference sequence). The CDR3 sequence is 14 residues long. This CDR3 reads CASGAGVAIGELFF. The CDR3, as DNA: TGCGCCAGCGGAGCGGGAGTGGCGATCGGGGAGCTGTTTTTT.

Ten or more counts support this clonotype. The CDR3 here is CASSRTGRPGELFF. Written as DNA, the CDR3 is TGTGCCAGCAGCCGAACCGGGAGGCCCGGGGAGCTGTTTTTT. The chain joins TRBV11-2 to TRBJ2-2; 7 bases map to TRBD2. Per germline, CDR1 SGHAT and CDR2 FQNNGV. With V trimmed by 5 bases and J by 6 bases, 6 bases remained unmatched. The CDR3 contains 14 residues.

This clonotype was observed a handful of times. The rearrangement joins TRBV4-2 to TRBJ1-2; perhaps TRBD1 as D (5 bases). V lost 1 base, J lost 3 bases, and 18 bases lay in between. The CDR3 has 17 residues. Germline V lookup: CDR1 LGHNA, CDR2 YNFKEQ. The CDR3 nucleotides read TGTGCCAGCAGCCAAGTAACGAAGAGGGAAGGGGACTATGGCTACACCTTC. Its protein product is CASSQVTKREGDYGYTF.

The DNA of the CDR3 is TGTGCCAGCAGTTCCCGGGACAGATACGAGCAGTACTTC. As protein: CASSSRDRYEQYF. V usage is TRBV27 and J usage is TRBJ2-7; 7 nucleotides agree with TRBD1. The CDR3 covers 13 residues. The V gene end was trimmed by 4 bases and the J gene end by 4 bases; junction bases not matched to a gene: 4. The germline gives CDR1 MNHEY, CDR2 SMNVEV (reference sequence).

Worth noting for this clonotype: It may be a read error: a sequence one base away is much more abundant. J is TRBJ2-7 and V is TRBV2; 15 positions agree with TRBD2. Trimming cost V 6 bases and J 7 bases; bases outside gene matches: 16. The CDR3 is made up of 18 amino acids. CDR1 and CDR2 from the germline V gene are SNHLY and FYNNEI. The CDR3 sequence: CASRGLAGGLKSYNEQYF. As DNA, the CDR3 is TGTGCCAGCAGGGGACTAGCGGGAGGTCTAAAGTCCTACAATGAGCAGTACTTC.

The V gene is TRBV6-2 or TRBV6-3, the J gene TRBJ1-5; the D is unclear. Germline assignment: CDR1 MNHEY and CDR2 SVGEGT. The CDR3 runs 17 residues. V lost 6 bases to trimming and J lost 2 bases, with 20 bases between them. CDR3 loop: CASSETPPGFGNQPQHF. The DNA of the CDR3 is TGTGCCAGCAGCGAAACCCCCCCCGGTTTCGGCAATCAGCCCCAGCATTTT.

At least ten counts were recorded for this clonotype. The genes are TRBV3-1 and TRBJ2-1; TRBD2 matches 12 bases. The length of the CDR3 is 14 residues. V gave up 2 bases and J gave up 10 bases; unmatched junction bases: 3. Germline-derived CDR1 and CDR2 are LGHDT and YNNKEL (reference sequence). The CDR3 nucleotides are TGTGCCAGCAGCCAACCCGGGACTAGCGGGGAGCAGTTCTTC. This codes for CASSQPGTSGEQFF.

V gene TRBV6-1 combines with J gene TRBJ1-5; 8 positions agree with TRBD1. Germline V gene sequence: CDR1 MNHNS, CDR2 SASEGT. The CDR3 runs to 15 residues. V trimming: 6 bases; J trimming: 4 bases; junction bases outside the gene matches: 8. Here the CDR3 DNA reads TGTGCCAGCAGCCCGGGGACAGGAAAAAATCAGCCCCAGCATTTT. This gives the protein CASSPGTGKNQPQHF.

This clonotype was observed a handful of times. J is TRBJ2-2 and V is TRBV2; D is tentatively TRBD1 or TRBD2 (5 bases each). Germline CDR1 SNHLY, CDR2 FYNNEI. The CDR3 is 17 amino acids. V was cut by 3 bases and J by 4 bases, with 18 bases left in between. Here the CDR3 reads CASSERSGGMGTGELFF. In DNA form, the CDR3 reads TGTGCCAGCAGTGAGAGGAGTGGGGGAATGGGCACCGGGGAGCTGTTTTTT.

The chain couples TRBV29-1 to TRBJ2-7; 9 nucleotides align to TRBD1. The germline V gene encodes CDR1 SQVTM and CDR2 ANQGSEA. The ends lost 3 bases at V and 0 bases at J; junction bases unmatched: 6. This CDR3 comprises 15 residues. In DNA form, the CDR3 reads TGCAGCGTTGAGGGGACAGGGTCCCTCTCCTACGAGCAGTACTTC. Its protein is CSVEGTGSLSYEQYF.

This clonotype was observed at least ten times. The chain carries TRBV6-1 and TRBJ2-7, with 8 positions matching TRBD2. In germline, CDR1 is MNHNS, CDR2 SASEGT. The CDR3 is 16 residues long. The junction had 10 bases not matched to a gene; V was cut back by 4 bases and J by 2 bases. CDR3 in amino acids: CASSGRTSRDPYEQYF. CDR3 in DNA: TGTGCCAGCAGTGGAAGGACTAGCCGAGATCCCTACGAGCAGTACTTC.

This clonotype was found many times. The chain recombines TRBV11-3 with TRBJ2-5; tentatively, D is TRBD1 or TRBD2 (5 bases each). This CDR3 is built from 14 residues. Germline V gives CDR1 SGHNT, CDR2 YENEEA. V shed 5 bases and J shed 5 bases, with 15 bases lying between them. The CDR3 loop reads CASSPWDGTETQYF. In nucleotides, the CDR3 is TGTGCCAGCAGCCCCTGGGACGGGACGGAGACCCAGTACTTC.

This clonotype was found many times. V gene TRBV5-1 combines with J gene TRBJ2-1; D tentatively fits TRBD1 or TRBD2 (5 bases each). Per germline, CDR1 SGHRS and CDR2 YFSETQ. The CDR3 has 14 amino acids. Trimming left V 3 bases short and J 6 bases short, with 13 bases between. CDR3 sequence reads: CASSWGTEVNEQFF. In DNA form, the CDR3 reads TGCGCCAGCAGCTGGGGGACGGAGGTCAATGAGCAGTTCTTC.

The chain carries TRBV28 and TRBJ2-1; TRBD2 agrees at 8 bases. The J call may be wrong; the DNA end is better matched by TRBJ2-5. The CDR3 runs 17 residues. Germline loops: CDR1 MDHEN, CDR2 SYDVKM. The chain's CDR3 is CASSLVPSGRRRGTQYF. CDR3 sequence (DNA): TGTGCCAGCAGTTTAGTTCCCAGCGGGAGACGCCGAGGGACCCAGTACTTC.

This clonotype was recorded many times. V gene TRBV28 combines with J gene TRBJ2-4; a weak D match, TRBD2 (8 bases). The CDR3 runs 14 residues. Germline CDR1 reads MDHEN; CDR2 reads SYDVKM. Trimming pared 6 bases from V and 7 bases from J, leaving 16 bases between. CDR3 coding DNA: TGTGCCAGCAGATTAGCGGGACAGAGCAACATTCAGTACTTC. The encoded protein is CASRLAGQSNIQYF.

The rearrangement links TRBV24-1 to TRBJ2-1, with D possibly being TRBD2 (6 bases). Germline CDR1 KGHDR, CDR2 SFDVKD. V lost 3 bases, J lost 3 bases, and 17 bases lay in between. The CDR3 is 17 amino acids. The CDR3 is CATSDPTDTGGYNEQFF. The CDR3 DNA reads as TGTGCCACCAGTGATCCTACCGACACCGGGGGCTACAATGAGCAGTTCTTC.

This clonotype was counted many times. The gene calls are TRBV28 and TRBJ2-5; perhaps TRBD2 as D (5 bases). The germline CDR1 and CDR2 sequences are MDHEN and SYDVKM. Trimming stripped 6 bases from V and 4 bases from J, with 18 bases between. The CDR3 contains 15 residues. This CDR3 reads CASSPTPGDRETQYF. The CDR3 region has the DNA TGTGCCAGCAGCCCGACGCCCGGGGATCGAGAGACCCAGTACTTC.

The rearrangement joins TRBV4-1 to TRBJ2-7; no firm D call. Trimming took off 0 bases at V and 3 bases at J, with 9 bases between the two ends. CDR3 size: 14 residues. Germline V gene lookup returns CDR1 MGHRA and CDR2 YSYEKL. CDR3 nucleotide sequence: TGCGCCAGCAGCCAAGAGCCACGTCGCTACGAGCAGTACTTC. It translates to CASSQEPRRYEQYF.

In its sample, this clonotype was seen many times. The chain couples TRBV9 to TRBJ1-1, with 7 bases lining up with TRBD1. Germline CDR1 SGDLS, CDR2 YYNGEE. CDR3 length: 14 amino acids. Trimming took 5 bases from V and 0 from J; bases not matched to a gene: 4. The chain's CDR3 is CASRSGGLNTEAFF. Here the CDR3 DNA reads TGTGCCAGCAGGTCAGGGGGGTTGAACACTGAAGCTTTCTTT.

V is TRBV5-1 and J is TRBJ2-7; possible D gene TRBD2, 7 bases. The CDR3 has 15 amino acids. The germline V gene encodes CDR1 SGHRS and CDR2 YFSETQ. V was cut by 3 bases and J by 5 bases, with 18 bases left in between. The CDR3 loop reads CASSSLGAGVDEQYF. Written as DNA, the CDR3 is TGCGCCAGCAGCTCTCTGGGGGCGGGAGTGGACGAGCAGTACTTC.

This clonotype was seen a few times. In DNA, the CDR3 is TGTGCCAGCAGCCAAGAACAGCAGGTGAACACTGAAGCTTTCTTT. Amino acid sequence: CASSQEQQVNTEAFF. V usage is TRBV14 and J usage is TRBJ1-1; D unclear. CDR3 length: 15 residues. Trimming removed 0 bases from V and 0 bases from J, with 8 bases in between. Germline V gene lookup returns CDR1 SGHDN and CDR2 FVKESK.

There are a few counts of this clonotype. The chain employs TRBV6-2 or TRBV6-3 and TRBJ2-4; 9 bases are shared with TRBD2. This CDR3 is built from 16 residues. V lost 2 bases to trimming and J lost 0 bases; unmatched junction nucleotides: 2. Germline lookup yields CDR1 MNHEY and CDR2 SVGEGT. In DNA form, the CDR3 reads TGTGCCAGCAGTTACGAAGCGGGAGGAGCCAAAAACATTCAGTACTTC. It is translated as CASSYEAGGAKNIQYF.

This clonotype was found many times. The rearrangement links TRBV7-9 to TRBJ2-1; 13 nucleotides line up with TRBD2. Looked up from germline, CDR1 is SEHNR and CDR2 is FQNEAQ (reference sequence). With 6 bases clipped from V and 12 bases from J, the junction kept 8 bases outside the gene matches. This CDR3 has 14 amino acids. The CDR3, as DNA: TGTGCCAGCAGATGGACTAGCGGGAGAGTTGGGCAGTTCTTC. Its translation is CASRWTSGRVGQFF.

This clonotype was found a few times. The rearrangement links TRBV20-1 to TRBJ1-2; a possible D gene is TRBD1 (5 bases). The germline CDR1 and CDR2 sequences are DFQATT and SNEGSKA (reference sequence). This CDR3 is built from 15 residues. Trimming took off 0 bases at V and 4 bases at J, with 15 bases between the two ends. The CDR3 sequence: CSARDRKGRSYGYTF. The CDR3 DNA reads TGCAGTGCTAGAGATCGGAAGGGGCGCAGCTATGGCTACACCTTC.

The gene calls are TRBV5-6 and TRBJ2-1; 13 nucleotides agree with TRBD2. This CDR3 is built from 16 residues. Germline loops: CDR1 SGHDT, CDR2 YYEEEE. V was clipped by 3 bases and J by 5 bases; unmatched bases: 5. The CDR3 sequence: CASSWAGTSGNNEQFF. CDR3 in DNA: TGTGCCAGCAGCTGGGCCGGGACTAGCGGGAACAATGAGCAGTTCTTC.

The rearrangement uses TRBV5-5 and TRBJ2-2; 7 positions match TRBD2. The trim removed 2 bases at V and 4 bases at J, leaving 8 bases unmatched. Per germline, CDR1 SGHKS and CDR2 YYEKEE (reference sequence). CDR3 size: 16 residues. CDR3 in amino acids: CASSFGGLVVTGELFF. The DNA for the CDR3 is TGTGCCAGCAGCTTCGGTGGACTAGTTGTCACCGGGGAGCTGTTTTTT. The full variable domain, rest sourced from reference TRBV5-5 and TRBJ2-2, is DAGVTQSPTHLIKTRGQQVTLRCSPISGHKSVSWYQQVLGQGPQFIFQYYEKEERGRGNFPDRFSARQFPNYSSELNVNALLLGDSALYLCASSFGGLVVTGELFFGEGSRLTVL.

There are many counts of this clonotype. The CDR3 protein is CASSLRGAGFGYTF. The CDR3 DNA reads as TGTGCCAGCAGTTTACGCGGAGCGGGCTTCGGCTACACCTTC. The chain couples TRBV27 to TRBJ1-2; D remains ambiguous. This CDR3 has 14 amino acids. The germline V gene has CDR1 MNHEY and CDR2 SMNVEV (reference sequence). Trimming removed 2 bases at V and 8 bases at J, with 15 bases between.